The 6 T cell receptor beta chains presented below share a single source sample, sequenced in a study of blood T cell repertoires in COVID-19. Some clones are missing from TCRdb's copy, which holds only in-frame ones; the method was immunoSEQ multiplex PCR. The sample records around 42,000 clones, about four fifths being singletons. The specimen was peripheral blood. The source of these receptors is a man older than 75 with active or convalescent COVID-19.

The CDR3 reads CASSPQGALGYGYTF. CDR3 coding DNA: TGTGCCAGCAGTCCTCAGGGGGCATTAGGCTATGGCTACACCTTC. V usage is TRBV27 and J usage is TRBJ1-2, with 8 bases lining up with TRBD1. CDR1 is MNHEY, CDR2 SMNVEV, per germline (reference sequence). The length of the CDR3 is 15 residues. Trimming took 5 bases from V and 4 from J; bases not matched to a gene: 9.

This chain uses TRBV27 with TRBJ2-5; the match to TRBD1 covers 8 bases. Germline V lookup: CDR1 MNHEY, CDR2 SMNVEV (reference sequence). This CDR3 has 14 residues. V lost 5 bases to trimming and J lost 7 bases; unmatched junction nucleotides: 9. The DNA for the CDR3 is TGTGCCAGCAGTCGCCACCTACAGGGGGGGACCCAGTACTTC. Translation gives CASSRHLQGGTQYF.

This clone is a singleton in its sample. The gene calls are TRBV4-3 and TRBJ1-1, with unresolved D. The V end was cut by 0 bases, the J end by 2 bases, with 10 bases between. The germline gives CDR1 LGHNA, CDR2 YSLEER. The CDR3 length is 15 residues. CDR3 DNA: TGCGCCAGCAGCCAAGATTGGAGAGACAACACTGAAGCTTTCTTT. Residues: CASSQDWRDNTEAFF.

The V and J genes are TRBV27 and TRBJ1-6; possibly TRBD1 for D (6 bases). Trimming left V 7 bases short and J 7 bases short, with 23 bases between. The CDR3 has 17 residues. CDR1 is MNHEY and CDR2 is SMNVEV in the germline V gene (reference sequence). CDR3 nucleotide sequence: TGTGCCAGCACCCTTCTAAGGGGGGGTAAGAGAAATTCACCCCTCCACTTT. This translates into CASTLLRGGKRNSPLHF.

V and J are TRBV7-6 and TRBJ2-7; D is perhaps TRBD1 (5 bases). Trimming left V 1 base short and J 5 bases short, with 12 bases between. In germline, CDR1 is SGHVS, CDR2 FNYEAQ. The CDR3 is 14 residues long. CDR3 region: CASSLGGRGDEQYF. The CDR3 DNA sequence: TGTGCCAGCAGCTTAGGGGGCAGAGGAGACGAGCAGTACTTC.

The chain combines TRBV6-4 with TRBJ1-1; D may be TRBD1 (5 bases). This CDR3 contains 12 residues. Germline V CDR1 and CDR2: MRHNA, SNTAGT. The V and J ends lost 2 bases and 7 bases respectively, with 8 bases between them. The DNA of the CDR3 is TGTGCCAGCAGTGACGGGGGGGGTGAAGCTTTCTTT. It encodes CASSDGGGEAFF.